This T cell receptor (beta chain) was captured by sequencing in a study of cytomegalovirus exposure and HLA in healthy donors. On the study more broadly: Early released data comprised approximately 85 million unique TCRs from HLA-typed donors. Findings and caveats of the study: In a later analysis, most CMV-associated TCR beta chains appeared HLA-restricted.

PCR used 60 Vbeta primers and 13 Jbeta primers. Some clones are missing from TCRdb's copy, which holds only in-frame ones; the method was immunoSEQ multiplex PCR. The data contain tens of thousands of clones, roughly 82% of them singletons. In the case of this clone: Its antigen is undetermined.

This clonotype was sampled from a young man in good health and CMV-seronegative. The sample consisted of PBMCs.

As DNA, the CDR3 is TGTGCCAGCGGGTGGGACAACAATCAGCCCCAGCATTTT. It encodes CASGWDNNQPQHF. The V gene is TRBV6-5, the J gene TRBJ1-5, with D perhaps TRBD1 (6 bases). CDR3 length: 13 amino acids. V lost 8 bases and J lost 3, with 11 bases in between. Germline CDR1 is MNHEY and CDR2 is SVGAGI.